This T cell receptor (beta chain) was identified in a study of PD-L1 blockade in urothelial cancer. Study at large: From about 2014, patients received atezolizumab, given as 1,200 mg intravenously every 3 weeks. Regarding the study as a whole: Durable-benefit patients expanded tumor-associated blood clones more at 3 weeks.

The CDR3 is 15 residues long. Germline assignment: CDR1 SGHVS and CDR2 FQNEAQ. Germline trimming cut 5 bases from V and 5 bases from J; bases unmatched to any gene: 10. Only in-frame clones appear in the TCRdb table, and some are missing; sequencing was by immunoSEQ multiplex PCR. The data hold tens of thousands of clones, with approximately 81% observed a single time. This clone was detected a few times. Its antigen is as yet unknown. The clonotype was recovered from a man aged 70-80 years with urothelial cancer. The chain employs TRBV7-8 and TRBJ2-7; 9 bases are shared with TRBD2. Sequencing was performed on PBMCs, taken around atezolizumab (anti-PD-L1) treatment. CDR3 nucleotides: TGTGCCAGCAGCCCCCCAGGTAGCGGGAGCCACGAGCAGTACTTC. As protein: CASSPPGSGSHEQYF.